This TCR beta chain stems from a study of blood T cell repertoires in COVID-19. Looking at the study overall: Sources were T cells, B-cell-depleted T cells, or PBMCs; the material itself was cDNA or gDNA.

V was shortened by 4 bases and J by 5 bases, with 15 bases between the two germline ends. Germline CDR1 PRHDT, CDR2 FYEKMQ (reference sequence). The CDR3 covers 15 residues. Cohorts were assigned according to the clinical history that participants reported. Assay used: immunoSEQ multiplex PCR; TCRdb lists only in-frame clones, some missing. Among 200,000 to 300,000 clones listed, over 70% were seen once. The sequenced sample was PBMCs or T cells enriched from blood (not recorded which). The source of this sequence is a woman in her forties who had been exposed to COVID-19. This chain joins TRBV13 and TRBJ2-1, with a tentative D call TRBD2 (5 bases). The CDR3 reads CASSSNLLGHNEQFF. DNA for the CDR3: TGTGCCAGCAGCTCCAACCTACTAGGTCACAATGAGCAGTTCTTC.